Shown below are 13 T cell receptor beta chains from a single sample sequenced in a study of CD8 T cells in Susac syndrome. It was with random hexamers that about 0.45 to 1 ug RNA was reverse transcribed. TCRdb reanalysed the immunoSEQ multiplex PCR reads using MiXCR and keeps one entry per CDR3 protein. Here the sample spans about 180,000 distinct CDR3 sequences, roughly 95% being singletons. Sequenced material: CD8+ T cells from PBMCs. The receptor set was obtained from a human donor with multiple sclerosis.

This clonotype was detected a few times. CDR3 loop: CSVVDTSPQQYF. The CDR3 coding sequence is TGCAGCGTTGTAGATACCTCCCCCCAGCAGTACTTC. J is TRBJ2-7 and V is TRBV29-1; unclear D gene. This CDR3 comprises 12 residues. CDR1 is SQVTM, CDR2 ANQGSEA, per germline. V was pared by 4 bases and J by 8 bases, with 15 bases between.

The chain uses TRBV27 and TRBJ1-4, with D unresolved. This CDR3 contains 13 residues. V lost 6 bases, J lost 0 bases, and 5 bases lay in between. Germline values: CDR1 MNHEY, CDR2 SMNVEV (reference sequence). The chain's CDR3 is CASRAATNEKLFF. As DNA, the CDR3 is TGTGCCAGCAGGGCTGCAACTAATGAAAAACTGTTTTTT.

The rearrangement joins TRBV4-1 to TRBJ1-2, with D maybe TRBD1 (6 bases). V lost 4 bases and J 2 bases, leaving 11 bases between the germline ends. Germline CDR1 and CDR2: MGHRA and YSYEKL. CDR3 length: 14 amino acids. CDR3 residues: CASSPYTGNYGYTF. The DNA of the CDR3 is TGCGCCAGCAGCCCCTATACAGGGAACTATGGCTACACCTTC.

The rearrangement joins TRBV27 to TRBJ2-1; TRBD2 might be the D (5 bases). CDR3 length: 15 residues. V was clipped by 7 bases and J by 2 bases, with 15 bases between them. The germline V gene has CDR1 MNHEY and CDR2 SMNVEV (reference sequence). CDR3 sequence: CASTSTTSPYNEQFF. The CDR3 DNA reads TGTGCCAGCACCTCGACTACTTCCCCCTACAATGAGCAGTTCTTC.

This chain uses TRBV11-2 with TRBJ2-7, with D possibly TRBD2 on 5 matching bases. The V end lost 10 bases, the J end lost 6 bases, and 19 bases lay between the germline ends. The CDR3 runs 13 residues. CDR1 SGHAT and CDR2 FQNNGV come from the germline V gene. This CDR3 reads CATELRRLGEQYF. The CDR3 nucleotides read TGTGCCACCGAACTCCGGAGGTTGGGCGAGCAGTACTTC.

This chain links TRBV2 with TRBJ1-2; 9 bases are a match to TRBD1. The CDR3 is made up of 13 amino acids. Germline V gene lookup returns CDR1 SNHLY and CDR2 FYNNEI. V dropped 7 bases and J dropped 6; count of bases not matched to a gene: 6. The CDR3 nucleotides are TGTGCCAGCACCGGGACAGGGAATAATGGCTACACCTTC. Translating it yields CASTGTGNNGYTF. Drawing the rest from reference TRBV2 and TRBJ1-2, the complete variable domain is EPEVTQTPSHQVTQMGQEVILRCVPISNHLYFYWYRQILGQKVEFLVSFYNNEISEKSEIFDDQFSVERPDGSNFTLKIRSTKLEDSAMYFCASTGTGNNGYTFGSGTRLTVV.

The chain joins TRBV24-1 to TRBJ2-1; 12 positions agree with TRBD2. Germline-derived CDR1 and CDR2 are KGHDR and SFDVKD. Trimming removed 5 bases from V and 8 bases from J; junction bases left unmatched: 3. This CDR3 has 14 residues. The CDR3 sequence is CATSGASGRDEQFF. DNA for the CDR3: TGTGCCACCAGTGGGGCTAGCGGGAGGGATGAGCAGTTCTTC.

Here the CDR3 reads CASIPLRRGTDTQYF. The CDR3 DNA sequence: TGTGCCAGCATCCCCCTCCGTAGGGGCACAGATACGCAGTATTTT. V and J are TRBV7-8 and TRBJ2-3; D not resolved. The CDR3 contains 15 residues. V was shortened by 7 bases and J by 1 base, with 15 bases between the two germline ends. Germline CDR1 and CDR2: SGHVS and FQNEAQ.

The chain joins TRBV27 to TRBJ1-6; TRBD1 is a possible D gene (6 bases). With 8 bases removed from V and 6 bases from J, the gap between germline ends came to 11 bases. This CDR3 has 13 residues. Germline loops: CDR1 MNHEY, CDR2 SMNVEV (reference sequence). DNA for the CDR3: TGTGCCAGCTCCAGGGGTAGTAATTCACCCCTCCACTTT. Its protein is CASSRGSNSPLHF.

The rearrangement links TRBV29-1 to TRBJ2-2; D gene ambiguous. Germline CDR1 reads SQVTM; CDR2 reads ANQGSEA. V lost 2 bases and J lost 1, with 5 bases in between. The CDR3 has 13 residues. As DNA, the CDR3 is TGCAGCGTTGAATCCGGGAACACCGGGGAGCTGTTTTTT. It encodes CSVESGNTGELFF.

This chain joins TRBV28 and TRBJ2-5; 8 bases match TRBD1. Germline V CDR1 and CDR2: MDHEN, SYDVKM. The CDR3 is made up of 13 amino acids. The trim removed 6 bases at V and 2 bases at J, leaving 2 bases unmatched. CDR3 loop: CASRGQAQETQYF. The CDR3 DNA is TGTGCCAGCAGGGGACAGGCACAAGAGACCCAGTACTTC.

The CDR3 protein is CSVESWAFPLSGYTF. CDR3 DNA sequence: TGCAGCGTTGAATCATGGGCCTTCCCCCTATCTGGCTACACCTTC. The chain joins TRBV29-1 to TRBJ1-2; D unclear. The CDR3 contains 15 residues. Trimming took off 2 bases at V and 7 bases at J, with 20 bases between the two ends. CDR1 and CDR2 from the germline V gene are SQVTM and ANQGSEA.

This chain uses TRBV29-1 with TRBJ1-1; possible D gene TRBD1, 5 bases. Germline CDR1 is SQVTM and CDR2 is ANQGSEA. This CDR3 comprises 12 residues. V shed 6 bases and J shed 1 base, with 9 bases lying between them. CDR3 amino acids: CSVVGPNTEAFF. CDR3 DNA sequence: TGCAGCGTAGTGGGACCGAACACTGAAGCTTTCTTT.